These 2 T cell receptor beta chains share one sample of origin, sequenced in a study of blood T cell repertoires in COVID-19 (TCRdb year 2020). The method was the immunoSEQ multiplex PCR assay. The immuneACCESS repertoire file appears here via TCRdb, limited to in-frame rearrangements. These files lack a portion of the clones; in checked studies, under half of the deficit traces to unresolved V genes, and the cause of the others is not known. The sample has 250,000 to 300,000 clones on record, 75% to 90% of them singletons. Approximately 5% of the sample belongs to the ten largest clones. The sequenced sample consisted of peripheral blood. All receptors come from a woman in her 40s who had recovered from COVID-19.

The rearrangement joins TRBV7-9 to TRBJ2-2, with D tentatively TRBD2 (6 bases). CDR3 length: 15 amino acids. The V end lost 4 bases, the J end lost 6 bases, and 15 bases lay between the germline ends. CDR1 and CDR2 (germline): SEHNR, FQNEAQ (reference sequence). This chain's CDR3 is CASSSVRLVAGELFF. DNA for the CDR3: TGTGCCAGCAGCTCCGTGAGACTAGTTGCCGGGGAGCTGTTTTTT.

This clone came up once. The chain couples TRBV5-4 to TRBJ2-7, with 9 bases identical to TRBD2. Germline V gives CDR1 SGHNT, CDR2 YYREEE (reference sequence). V lost 0 bases, J lost 4 bases, and 11 bases stayed unmatched. This CDR3 contains 17 residues. CDR3 region: CASSLVAGEPKFYEQYV. The CDR3, as DNA: TGTGCCAGCAGCTTGGTAGCGGGAGAACCCAAATTTTACGAGCAGTACGTC.